The present TCR beta chain was sequenced within a study of CD8 T cells in Susac syndrome. This clonotype was found once. The RNA, about 0.5 to 1 ug, was put through reverse transcription using random hexamers. It was immunoSEQ multiplex PCR that amplified TCR beta CDR3 across 54 Vbeta and 13 Jbeta. TCRdb processed the immunoSEQ multiplex PCR reads anew with MiXCR; each CDR3 protein has one entry. Of 77,000 or so distinct CDR3 sequences listed, about 95% are singletons. V shed 1 base and J shed 2 bases, with 8 bases lying between them. CDR3 length: 14 residues. Per germline, CDR1 LGHDT and CDR2 YNNKEL (reference sequence).

The V call is TRBV3-1, the J call TRBJ1-1; D not resolved. This clonotype originated in a human donor with multiple sclerosis. Material: CD8+ T cells from PBMCs. CDR3 residues: CASSQARYNTEAFF. In DNA, the CDR3 is TGTGCCAGCAGCCAAGCCCGGTATAACACTGAAGCTTTCTTT.